Following are 14 T cell receptor beta chains from one sample sequenced in a study of blood T cells in healthy people across ages. For the second PCR, which ran for roughly 6 to 12 cycles, a sample-barcoded 5' primer and a J-beta primer mix were used. TCRdb independently ran MiXCR on the 5' RACE reads; one entry per CDR3 protein. This table holds over 1,200,000 distinct CDR3 sequences, approximately 59% found once. The specimen sequenced was blood. The origin of the receptors is a man between 18 and 35 years old in good health.

The chain links TRBV12-3 or TRBV12-4 to TRBJ2-7; 12 bases agree with TRBD2. CDR3 size: 16 residues. V was pared by 2 bases and J by 9 bases, with 11 bases of the junction left unmatched. The CDR3, as DNA: TGTGCCAGCAGTTTACGCGGCCTAGCGGGAGGGCCATGGCAGTACTTC. Amino acids: CASSLRGLAGGPWQYF.

The chain recombines TRBV5-4 with TRBJ2-6; D not resolved. With 4 bases removed from V and 4 bases from J, the gap between germline ends came to 9 bases. The germline V gene encodes CDR1 SGHNT and CDR2 YYREEE (reference sequence). CDR3 length: 14 residues. The CDR3 protein is CASSIGPGANVLTF. The CDR3 DNA is TGTGCCAGCAGCATAGGACCGGGGGCCAACGTCCTGACTTTC. Full variable domain (remainder filled in from reference TRBV5-4 and TRBJ2-6): ETGVTQSPTHLIKTRGQQVTLRCSSQSGHNTVSWYQQALGQGPQFIFQYYREEENGRGNFPPRFSGLQFPNYSSELNVNALELDDSALYLCASSIGPGANVLTFGAGSRLTVL.

This chain uses TRBV11-2 with TRBJ2-3, with 12 bases fitting TRBD2. The CDR3 is 18 residues long. V lost 3 bases to trimming and J lost 4 bases; unmatched junction nucleotides: 11. Germline V gene sequence: CDR1 SGHAT, CDR2 FQNNGV. This CDR3 reads CASSLGVTSGSKADTQYF. The CDR3 DNA is TGTGCCAGCAGCTTGGGAGTGACTAGCGGGAGTAAGGCAGATACGCAGTATTTT.

V and J are TRBV29-1 and TRBJ1-1; D gene uncertain. In germline, CDR1 is SQVTM, CDR2 ANQGSEA. Trimming left V 5 bases short and J 0 bases short, with 13 bases between. This CDR3 is built from 14 residues. In nucleotides, the CDR3 is TGCAGCGTTCGCAGACGAAGATTGAACACTGAAGCTTTCTTT. This encodes CSVRRRRLNTEAFF. Drawing the rest from reference TRBV29-1 and TRBJ1-1, the complete variable domain is SAVISQKPSRDICQRGTSLTIQCQVDSQVTMMFWYRQQPGQSLTLIATANQGSEATYESGFVIDKFPISRPNLTFSTLTVSNMSPEDSSIYLCSVRRRRLNTEAFFGQGTRLTVV.

The chain uses TRBV4-2 and TRBJ2-1; TRBD2 might be the D (5 bases). Germline CDR1 LGHNA, CDR2 YNFKEQ. There are 17 residues in the CDR3. Trimming took off 2 bases at V and 2 bases at J, with 16 bases between the two ends. The DNA of the CDR3 is TGTGCCAGCAGCCAATGGGCTAGCAGGAAGACCTACAATGAGCAGTTCTTC. Translation gives CASSQWASRKTYNEQFF.

V gene TRBV25-1 combines with J gene TRBJ2-1; 10 bases are shared with TRBD2. V trimming: 8 bases; J trimming: 5 bases; junction bases outside the gene matches: 6. The CDR3 length is 14 residues. Germline lookup yields CDR1 MGHDK and CDR2 SYGVNS. CDR3 region: CASRTSGANNEQFF. In DNA form, the CDR3 reads TGTGCCAGCCGGACTAGCGGAGCGAACAATGAGCAGTTCTTC.

For this clonotype: A junction boundary mismatches the germline segment, possibly from a read error. DNA of the CDR3: TGCGCCGGCAGCCAAGGGGAAACTAATCAGCCCCAGCATTTT. This gives the protein CAGSQGETNQPQHF. The genes are TRBV4-1 and TRBJ1-5; the D gene is possibly TRBD1 (5 bases). This CDR3 comprises 14 residues. Germline lookup yields CDR1 MGHRA and CDR2 YSYEKL.

V and J are TRBV5-1 and TRBJ2-7; D is possibly TRBD2 (6 bases). V dropped 4 bases and J dropped 0 bases, with 14 bases sitting between them. CDR1 and CDR2 from the germline V gene are SGHRS and YFSETQ. The CDR3 runs 15 residues. The CDR3 bases are TGCGCCAGCAGCCCAACTAGCCCCCCCTCCTACGAGCAGTACTTC. Its protein product is CASSPTSPPSYEQYF.

The CDR3 coding sequence is TGTGCCAGCAGCTTCCTCGAACGGGAGCAGTACTTC. Protein product: CASSFLEREQYF. V usage is TRBV7-2 and J usage is TRBJ2-5; D is possibly TRBD2 (6 bases). The CDR3 is 12 residues long. Germline CDR1 and CDR2: SGHTA and FQGNSA. Trimming shortened V by 3 bases and J by 11 bases, and 13 bases separated the two germline ends. Full variable domain (remainder filled in from reference TRBV7-2 and TRBJ2-5): GAGVSQSPSNKVTEKGKDVELRCDPISGHTALYWYRQSLGQGLEFLIYFQGNSAPDKSGLPSDRFSAERTGGSVSTLTIQRTQQEDSAVYLCASSFLEREQYFGPGTRLLVL.

The chain is built from TRBV18 and TRBJ2-5, with 10 bases identical to TRBD1. The germline V gene encodes CDR1 KGHSH and CDR2 LQKENI. Trimming cost V 2 bases and J 11 bases; bases outside gene matches: 14. This CDR3 comprises 16 residues. Written as DNA, the CDR3 is TGTGCCAGCTCACCAAATCGGGGACAGGGGAATTCTGAGCAGTACTTC. The encoded protein is CASSPNRGQGNSEQYF.

This clonotype has a count of ten or more. The J gene is TRBJ1-6, the V gene TRBV3-1; the D gene is possibly TRBD1 (5 bases). V was shortened by 4 bases and J by 4 bases, with 8 bases between the two germline ends. In germline, CDR1 is LGHDT, CDR2 YNNKEL (reference sequence). This CDR3 contains 14 residues. CDR3 loop: CASSRGPYNSPLHF. CDR3 sequence (DNA): TGTGCCAGCAGCCGGGGACCTTATAATTCACCCCTCCACTTT.

The chain uses TRBV7-2 and TRBJ1-1; D is unresolved. Germline CDR1 reads SGHTA; CDR2 reads FQGNSA. This CDR3 has 17 residues. V was shortened by 1 base and J by 3 bases, with 18 bases between the two germline ends. For the CDR3, the DNA is TGTGCCAGCAGCTTAGTAGGGTCAGGCTTTGGAGACACTGAAGCTTTCTTT. Amino acids: CASSLVGSGFGDTEAFF. Together with reference TRBV7-2 and TRBJ1-1, the CDR3 gives the full variable domain: GAGVSQSPSNKVTEKGKDVELRCDPISGHTALYWYRQSLGQGLEFLIYFQGNSAPDKSGLPSDRFSAERTGGSVSTLTIQRTQQEDSAVYLCASSLVGSGFGDTEAFFGQGTRLTVV.

This clonotype was detected only once. The V and J genes are TRBV4-1 and TRBJ2-2, with D possibly being TRBD1 (6 bases). V was trimmed by 4 bases and J by 3 bases, leaving 15 bases between them. The length of the CDR3 is 16 residues. The germline V gene has CDR1 MGHRA and CDR2 YSYEKL. CDR3 sequence reads: CASSPYGDTYTGELFF. The DNA for the CDR3 is TGCGCCAGCAGCCCATACGGGGACACCTACACCGGGGAGCTGTTTTTT.

The chain joins TRBV12-3 or TRBV12-4 to TRBJ2-2; D remains unclear. This CDR3 has 16 residues. V dropped 8 bases and J dropped 0 bases, with 16 bases sitting between them. CDR3 sequence: CASHPPGNPNTGELFF. CDR3 DNA sequence: TGTGCCAGCCATCCACCCGGAAACCCGAACACCGGGGAGCTGTTTTTT.